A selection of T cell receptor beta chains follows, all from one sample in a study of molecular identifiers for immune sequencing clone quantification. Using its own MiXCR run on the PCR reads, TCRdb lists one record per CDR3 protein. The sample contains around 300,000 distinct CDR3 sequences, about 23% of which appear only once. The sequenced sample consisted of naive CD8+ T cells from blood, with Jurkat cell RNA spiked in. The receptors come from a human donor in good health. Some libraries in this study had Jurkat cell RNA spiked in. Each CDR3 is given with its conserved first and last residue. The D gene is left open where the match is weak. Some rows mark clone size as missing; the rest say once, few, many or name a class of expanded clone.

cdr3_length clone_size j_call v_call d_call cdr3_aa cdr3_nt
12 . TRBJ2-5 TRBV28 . CASRGQFKTQYF TGTGCCAGCAGAGGACAGTTTAAGACCCAGTACTTC
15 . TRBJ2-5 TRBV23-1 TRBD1 CASSLYRTGLETQYF TGCGCCAGCAGTCTATACCGGACAGGGCTCGAGACCCAGTACTTC
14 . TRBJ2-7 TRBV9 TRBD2 CASSVGVSGYEQYF TGTGCCAGCAGCGTAGGGGTTAGCGGGTACGAGCAGTACTTC
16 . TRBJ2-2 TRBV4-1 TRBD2 CASSHGTSGRLGELFF TGCGCCAGCAGCCATGGGACTAGCGGGAGACTCGGGGAGCTGTTTTTT
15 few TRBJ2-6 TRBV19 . CASKASSSGANVLTF TGTGCCAGTAAGGCCTCTAGCTCTGGGGCCAACGTCCTGACTTTC
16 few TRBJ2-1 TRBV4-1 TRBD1 CASSQEGDRVYGEQFF TGCGCCAGCAGCCAAGAAGGGGACAGGGTTTACGGTGAGCAGTTCTTC
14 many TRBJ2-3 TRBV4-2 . CASSQELGADTQYF TGTGCCAGCAGCCAGGAACTAGGAGCGGATACGCAGTATTTT
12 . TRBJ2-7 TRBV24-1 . CATSDFGNEQYF TGTGCCACCAGTGATTTTGGGAACGAGCAGTACTTC
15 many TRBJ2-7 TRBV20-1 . CSARDLGGGSYEQYF TGCAGTGCTAGAGATTTAGGGGGGGGATCCTACGAGCAGTACTTC
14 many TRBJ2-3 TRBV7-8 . CASSLASQVYTQYF TGTGCCAGCAGCTTAGCATCCCAGGTTTATACGCAGTATTTT
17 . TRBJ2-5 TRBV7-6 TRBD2 CASSLVLAGLLAETQYF TGTGCCAGCAGCTTAGTACTAGCGGGCCTCCTCGCGGAGACCCAGTACTTC
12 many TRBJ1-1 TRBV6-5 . CASRNDGGVTFF TGTGCCAGCAGAAACGATGGGGGTGTGACTTTCTTT
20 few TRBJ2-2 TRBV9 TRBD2 CASGTSGHQYPPKNTGELFF TGTGCCAGCGGGACTAGCGGGCACCAATACCCACCCAAAAACACCGGGGAGCTGTTTTTT
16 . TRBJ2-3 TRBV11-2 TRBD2 CASSPGTSGGADTQYF TGTGCCAGCAGCCCAGGGACTAGCGGGGGTGCAGATACGCAGTATTTT
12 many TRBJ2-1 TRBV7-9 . CASSLPYNEQFF TGTGCCAGCAGCTTACCCTACAATGAGCAGTTCTTC
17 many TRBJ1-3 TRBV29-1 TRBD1 CSVEDRDRSEGGNTIYF TGCAGCGTTGAAGATCGGGACAGGAGCGAAGGAGGAAACACCATATATTTT
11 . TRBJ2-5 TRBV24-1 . CATSDMETQYF TGTGCCACCAGTGATATGGAGACCCAGTACTTC
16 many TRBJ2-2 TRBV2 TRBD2 CASSERSGANTGELFF TGTGCCAGCAGTGAACGTAGCGGGGCGAACACCGGGGAGCTGTTTTTT
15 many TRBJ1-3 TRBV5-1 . CASSREGDSGNTIYF TGCGCCAGCAGCAGAGAGGGGGACTCTGGAAACACCATATATTTT
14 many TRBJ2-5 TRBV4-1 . CASSQMDSQETQYF TGCGCCAGCAGCCAAATGGACAGCCAAGAGACCCAGTACTTC
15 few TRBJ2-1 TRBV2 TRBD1 CASSEWDSSYNEQFF TGTGCCAGCAGTGAATGGGACAGCTCCTACAATGAGCAGTTCTTC
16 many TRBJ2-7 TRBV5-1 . CASSLDQGRSNYEQYF TGCGCCAGCAGCTTGGACCAGGGACGTTCCAACTACGAGCAGTACTTC
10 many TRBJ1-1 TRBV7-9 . CASSPQGSFF TGTGCCAGCAGCCCCCAGGGCTCTTTCTTT
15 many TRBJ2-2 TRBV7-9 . CASSFPARGPGELFF TGTGCCAGCAGCTTTCCCGCACGGGGCCCCGGGGAGCTGTTTTTT
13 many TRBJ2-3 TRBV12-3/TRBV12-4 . CASSLGIPDTQYF TGTGCCAGCAGTTTAGGGATCCCAGATACGCAGTATTTT
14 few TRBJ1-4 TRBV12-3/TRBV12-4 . CASSFYRVNEKLFF TGTGCCAGCAGTTTCTACAGGGTAAATGAAAAACTGTTTTTT
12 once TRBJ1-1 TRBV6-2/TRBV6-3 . CASSYWNTEASF TGTGCCAGCAGTTACTGGAACACTGAAGCTTCCTTT
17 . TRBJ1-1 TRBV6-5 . CASSYQIGRGPDTEAFF TGTGCCAGCAGTTACCAGATAGGCAGGGGCCCGGACACTGAAGCTTTCTTT
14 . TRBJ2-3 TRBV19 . CASTLRASTDTQYF TGTGCCAGTACTCTTAGGGCTAGCACAGATACGCAGTATTTT
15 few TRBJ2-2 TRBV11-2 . CASSWSQGSGGELFF TGTGCCAGCAGCTGGTCCCAGGGTTCCGGCGGGGAGCTGTTTTTT
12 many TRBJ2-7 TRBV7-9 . CASSPNGYEQYF TGTGCCAGCAGCCCAAACGGGTACGAGCAGTACTTC
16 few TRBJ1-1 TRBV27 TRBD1 CASRYRQGDWNTEAFF TGTGCCAGCAGGTACAGACAGGGGGATTGGAACACTGAAGCTTTCTTT
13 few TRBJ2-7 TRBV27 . CASSRAAANEQYF TGTGCCAGCAGTAGGGCAGCTGCCAACGAGCAGTACTTC
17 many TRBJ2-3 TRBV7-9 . CASSSTLDYAALATQYF TGTGCCAGCAGCTCTACGCTGGACTACGCCGCCCTAGCTACGCAGTATTTT
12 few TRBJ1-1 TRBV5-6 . CASSLGLAEAFF TGTGCCAGCAGCTTGGGGCTCGCTGAAGCTTTCTTT
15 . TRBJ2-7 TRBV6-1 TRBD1 CASRFFGTGEYEQYF TGTGCCAGCAGGTTCTTTGGGACAGGTGAGTACGAGCAGTACTTC
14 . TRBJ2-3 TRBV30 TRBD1 CAWSPGQGADTQYF TGTGCCTGGAGCCCGGGACAGGGGGCAGATACGCAGTATTTT
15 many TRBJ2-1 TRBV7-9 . CASSQGPQDYNEQFF TGTGCCAGCAGCCAGGGCCCTCAGGACTACAATGAGCAGTTCTTC
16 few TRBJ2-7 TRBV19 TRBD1 CASSIAGTGGLDEQYF TGTGCCAGTAGTATAGCCGGGACAGGGGGGTTGGACGAGCAGTACTTC
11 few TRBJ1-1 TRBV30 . CAWSLNTEAFF TGTGCCTGGAGTTTGAACACTGAAGCTTTCTTT
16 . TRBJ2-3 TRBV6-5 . CASSHESRRITDTQYF TGTGCCAGCAGCCACGAGTCCCGACGGATCACAGATACGCAGTATTTT
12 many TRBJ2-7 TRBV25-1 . CASRLGDYEQYF TGTGCCAGCAGACTAGGCGACTACGAGCAGTACTTC
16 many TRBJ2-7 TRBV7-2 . CASSTAPTAFSYEQYF TGTGCCAGCAGCACCGCCCCAACAGCTTTTTCCTACGAGCAGTACTTC
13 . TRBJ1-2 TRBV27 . CASRGLSFMDYTF TGTGCCAGCAGGGGGTTATCCTTTATGGACTACACCTTC
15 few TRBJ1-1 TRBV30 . CAWSDNRLRLDEAFF TGTGCCTGGAGCGATAACAGGCTGCGGTTGGATGAAGCTTTCTTT
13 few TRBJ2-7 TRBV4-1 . CASSQVGVYEQYF TGCGCCAGCAGCCAAGTCGGGGTCTACGAGCAGTACTTC
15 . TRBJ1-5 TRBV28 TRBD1 CASSWDRAYHQPQHF TGTGCCAGCAGTTGGGACAGGGCGTATCATCAGCCCCAGCATTTT
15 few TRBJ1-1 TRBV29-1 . CSVQHPGQTNTEAFF TGCAGCGTTCAACATCCGGGACAAACTAACACTGAAGCTTTCTTT
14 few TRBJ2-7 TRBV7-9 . CASSPPGAPYEQYF TGTGCCAGCAGCCCACCCGGAGCCCCCTACGAGCAGTACTTC
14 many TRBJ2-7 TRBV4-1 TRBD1 CASSQEQGPYEQYF TGCGCCAGCAGCCAAGAACAGGGGCCCTACGAGCAGTACTTC
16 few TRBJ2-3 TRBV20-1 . CSARNIGPSRTDTQYF TGCAGTGCCAGGAATATTGGACCTTCACGCACAGATACGCAGTATTTT
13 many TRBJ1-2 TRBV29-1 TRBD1 CSVEDRVDYGYTF TGCAGCGTTGAGGACAGGGTAGACTATGGCTACACCTTC